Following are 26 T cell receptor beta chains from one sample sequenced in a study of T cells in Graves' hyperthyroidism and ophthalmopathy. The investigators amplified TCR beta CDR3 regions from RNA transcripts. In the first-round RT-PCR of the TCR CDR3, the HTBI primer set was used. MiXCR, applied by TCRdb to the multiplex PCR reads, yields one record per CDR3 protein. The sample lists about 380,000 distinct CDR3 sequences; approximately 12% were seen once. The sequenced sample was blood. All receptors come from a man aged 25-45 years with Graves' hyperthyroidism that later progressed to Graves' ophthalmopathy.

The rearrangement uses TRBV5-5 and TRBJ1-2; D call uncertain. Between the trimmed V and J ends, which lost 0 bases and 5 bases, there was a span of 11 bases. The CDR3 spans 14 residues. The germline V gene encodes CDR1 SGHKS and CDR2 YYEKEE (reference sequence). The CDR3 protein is CASSLVYGEYGYTF. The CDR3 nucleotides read TGTGCCAGCAGCTTGGTCTACGGCGAATATGGCTACACCTTC.

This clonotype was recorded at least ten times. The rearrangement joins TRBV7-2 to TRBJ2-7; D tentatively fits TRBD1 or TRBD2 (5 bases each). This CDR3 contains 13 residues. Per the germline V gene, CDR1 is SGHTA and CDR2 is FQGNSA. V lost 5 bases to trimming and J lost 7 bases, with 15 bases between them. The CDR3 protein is CASSPWGTDEQYF. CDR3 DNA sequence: TGTGCCAGCAGCCCTTGGGGGACGGATGAGCAGTACTTC.

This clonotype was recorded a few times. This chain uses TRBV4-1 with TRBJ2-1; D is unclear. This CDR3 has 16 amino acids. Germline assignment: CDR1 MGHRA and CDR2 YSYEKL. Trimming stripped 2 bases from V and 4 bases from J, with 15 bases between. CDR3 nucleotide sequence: TGCGCCAGCAGCCAACCAGGTCGATTGAATTACAATGAGCAGTTCTTC. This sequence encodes CASSQPGRLNYNEQFF.

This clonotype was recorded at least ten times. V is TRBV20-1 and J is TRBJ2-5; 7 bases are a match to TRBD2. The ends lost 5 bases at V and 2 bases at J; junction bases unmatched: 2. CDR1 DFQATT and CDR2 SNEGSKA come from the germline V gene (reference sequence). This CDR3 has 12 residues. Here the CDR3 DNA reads TGCAGTGCTCCCGGGGGGCAAGAGACCCAGTACTTC. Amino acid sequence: CSAPGGQETQYF.

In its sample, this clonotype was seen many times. The CDR3 sequence is CASSLGTGPWDTQYF. CDR3 sequence (DNA): TGTGCCAGCAGCTTAGGGACAGGACCATGGGATACGCAGTATTTT. The chain combines TRBV7-7 with TRBJ2-3; 7 bases map to TRBD1. The germline V gene encodes CDR1 SSHAT and CDR2 FNYEAQ (reference sequence). Trimming at V came to 1 base and at J to 6 bases, leaving 7 bases not matched to a gene. This CDR3 has 15 amino acids.

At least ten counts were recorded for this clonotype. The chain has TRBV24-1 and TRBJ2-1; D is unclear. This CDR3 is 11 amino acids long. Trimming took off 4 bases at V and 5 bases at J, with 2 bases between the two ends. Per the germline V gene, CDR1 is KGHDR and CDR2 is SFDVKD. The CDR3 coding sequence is TGTGCCACCAGTGACCACAATGAGCAGTTCTTC. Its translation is CATSDHNEQFF.

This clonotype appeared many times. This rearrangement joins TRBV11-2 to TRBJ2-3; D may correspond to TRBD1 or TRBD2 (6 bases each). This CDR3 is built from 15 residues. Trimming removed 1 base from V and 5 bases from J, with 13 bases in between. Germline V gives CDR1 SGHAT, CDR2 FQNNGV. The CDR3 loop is CASSLGGASRDTQYF. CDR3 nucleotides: TGTGCCAGCAGCTTAGGGGGGGCTAGCCGAGATACGCAGTATTTT.

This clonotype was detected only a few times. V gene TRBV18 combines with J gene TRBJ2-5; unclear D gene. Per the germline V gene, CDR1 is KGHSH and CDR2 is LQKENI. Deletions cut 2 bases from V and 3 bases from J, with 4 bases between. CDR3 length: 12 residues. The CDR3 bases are TGTGCCAGCTCACCAAACGAAGAGACCCAGTACTTC. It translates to CASSPNEETQYF.

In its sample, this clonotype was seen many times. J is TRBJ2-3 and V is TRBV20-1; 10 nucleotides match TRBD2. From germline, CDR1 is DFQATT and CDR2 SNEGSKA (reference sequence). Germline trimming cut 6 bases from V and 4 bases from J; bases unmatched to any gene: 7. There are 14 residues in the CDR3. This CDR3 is CSARAGGFADTQYF. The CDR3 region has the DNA TGCAGTGCCCGAGCGGGGGGGTTCGCAGATACGCAGTATTTT.

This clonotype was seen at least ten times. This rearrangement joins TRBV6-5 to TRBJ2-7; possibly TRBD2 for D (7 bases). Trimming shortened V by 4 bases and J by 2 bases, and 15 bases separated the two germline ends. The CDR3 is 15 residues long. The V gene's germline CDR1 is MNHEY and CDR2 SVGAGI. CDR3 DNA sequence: TGTGCCAGCAGTTCCCTCCGGGGGGCTGCCTACGAGCAGTACTTC. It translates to CASSSLRGAAYEQYF.

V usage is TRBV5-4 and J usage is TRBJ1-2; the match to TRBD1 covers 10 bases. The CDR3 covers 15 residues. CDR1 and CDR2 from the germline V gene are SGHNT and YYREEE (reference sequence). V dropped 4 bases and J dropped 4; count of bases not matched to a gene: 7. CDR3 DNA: TGTGCCAGCAGCCACCGGGACAGGGGTACCTATGGCTACACCTTC. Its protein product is CASSHRDRGTYGYTF.

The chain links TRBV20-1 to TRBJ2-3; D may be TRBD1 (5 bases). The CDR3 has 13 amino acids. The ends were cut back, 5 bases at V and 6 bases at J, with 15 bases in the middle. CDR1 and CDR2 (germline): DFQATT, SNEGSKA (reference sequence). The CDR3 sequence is CSAETAAADTQYF. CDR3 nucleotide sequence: TGCAGTGCTGAGACAGCTGCAGCGGATACGCAGTATTTT.

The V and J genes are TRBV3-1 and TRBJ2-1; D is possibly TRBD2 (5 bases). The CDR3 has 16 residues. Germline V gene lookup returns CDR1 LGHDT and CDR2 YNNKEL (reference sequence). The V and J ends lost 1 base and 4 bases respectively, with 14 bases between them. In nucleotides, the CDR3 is TGTGCCAGCAGCCAAGTAGCGAATATCAGGTACAATGAGCAGTTCTTC. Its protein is CASSQVANIRYNEQFF.

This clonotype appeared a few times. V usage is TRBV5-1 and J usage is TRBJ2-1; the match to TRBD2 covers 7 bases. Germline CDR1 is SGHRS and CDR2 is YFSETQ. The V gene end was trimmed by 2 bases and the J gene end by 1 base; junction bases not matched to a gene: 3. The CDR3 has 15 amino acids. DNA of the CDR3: TGCGCCAGCAGCTTCCGGGGGGAATCCTACAATGAGCAGTTCTTC. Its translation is CASSFRGESYNEQFF. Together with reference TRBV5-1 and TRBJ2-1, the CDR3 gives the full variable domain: KAGVTQTPRYLIKTRGQQVTLSCSPISGHRSVSWYQQTPGQGLQFLFEYFSETQRNKGNFPGRFSGRQFSNSRSEMNVSTLELGDSALYLCASSFRGESYNEQFFGPGTRLTVL.

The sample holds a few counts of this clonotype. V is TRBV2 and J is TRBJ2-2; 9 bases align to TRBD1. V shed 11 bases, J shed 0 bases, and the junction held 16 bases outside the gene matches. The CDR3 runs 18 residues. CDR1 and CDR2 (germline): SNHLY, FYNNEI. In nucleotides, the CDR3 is TGTGCCGGCATAAGCCCCAATAGGGACAGGGCGAACACCGGGGAGCTGTTTTTT. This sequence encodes CAGISPNRDRANTGELFF.

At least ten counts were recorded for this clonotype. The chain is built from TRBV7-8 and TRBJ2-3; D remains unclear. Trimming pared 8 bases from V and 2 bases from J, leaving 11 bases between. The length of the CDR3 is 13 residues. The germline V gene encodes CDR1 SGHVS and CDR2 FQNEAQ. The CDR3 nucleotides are TGTGCCAGCCGGAACGGCTACACAGATACGCAGTATTTT. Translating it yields CASRNGYTDTQYF.

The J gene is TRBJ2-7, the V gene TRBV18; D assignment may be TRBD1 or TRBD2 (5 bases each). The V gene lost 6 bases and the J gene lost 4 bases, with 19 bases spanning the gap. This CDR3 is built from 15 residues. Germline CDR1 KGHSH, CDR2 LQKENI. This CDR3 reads CASSEVWGKDYEQYF. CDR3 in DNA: TGTGCCAGCTCGGAAGTGTGGGGGAAAGATTACGAGCAGTACTTC.

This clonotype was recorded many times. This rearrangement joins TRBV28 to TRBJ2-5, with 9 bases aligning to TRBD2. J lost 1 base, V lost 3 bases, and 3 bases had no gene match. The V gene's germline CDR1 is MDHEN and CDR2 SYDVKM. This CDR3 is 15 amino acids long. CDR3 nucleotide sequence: TGTGCCAGCAGTTTTGGGACTAGCCCCCAAGAGACCCAGTACTTC. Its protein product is CASSFGTSPQETQYF.

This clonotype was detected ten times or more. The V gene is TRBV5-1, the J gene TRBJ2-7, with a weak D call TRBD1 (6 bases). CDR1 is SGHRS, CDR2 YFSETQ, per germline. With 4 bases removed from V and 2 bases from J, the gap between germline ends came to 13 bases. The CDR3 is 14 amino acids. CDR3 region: CASSRQESPYEQYF. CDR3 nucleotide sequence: TGCGCCAGCAGCCGACAGGAGAGCCCCTACGAGCAGTACTTC. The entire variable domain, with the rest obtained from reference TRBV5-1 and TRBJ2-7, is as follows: KAGVTQTPRYLIKTRGQQVTLSCSPISGHRSVSWYQQTPGQGLQFLFEYFSETQRNKGNFPGRFSGRQFSNSRSEMNVSTLELGDSALYLCASSRQESPYEQYFGPGTRLTVT.

CDR3 nucleotide sequence: TGCAGCGCCGGGACAGGTTGGGGCAATCAGCCCCAGCATTTT. Translating gives CSAGTGWGNQPQHF. The chain uses TRBV29-1 and TRBJ1-5; 8 nucleotides line up with TRBD1. Germline lookup yields CDR1 SQVTM and CDR2 ANQGSEA. The CDR3 spans 14 residues. V lost 7 bases, J lost 2 bases, and 7 bases stayed unmatched.

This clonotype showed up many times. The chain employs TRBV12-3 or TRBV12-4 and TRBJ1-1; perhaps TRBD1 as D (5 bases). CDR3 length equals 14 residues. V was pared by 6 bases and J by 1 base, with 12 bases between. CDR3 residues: CASSKQVTNTEAFF. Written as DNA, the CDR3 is TGTGCCAGCAGCAAACAGGTGACGAACACTGAAGCTTTCTTT.

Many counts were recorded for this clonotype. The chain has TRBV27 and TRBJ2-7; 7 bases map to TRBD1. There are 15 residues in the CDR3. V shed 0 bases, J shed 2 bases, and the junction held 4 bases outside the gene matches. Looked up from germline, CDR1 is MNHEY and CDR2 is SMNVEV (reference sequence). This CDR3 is CASSLSEGTAYEQYF. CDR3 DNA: TGTGCCAGCAGTTTATCAGAGGGGACAGCCTACGAGCAGTACTTC.

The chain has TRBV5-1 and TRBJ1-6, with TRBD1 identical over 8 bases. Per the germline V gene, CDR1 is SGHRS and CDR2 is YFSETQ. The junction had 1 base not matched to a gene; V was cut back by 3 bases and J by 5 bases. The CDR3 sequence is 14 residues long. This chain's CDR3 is CASSWTGNNSPLHF. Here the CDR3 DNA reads TGCGCCAGCAGCTGGACAGGGAATAATTCACCCCTCCACTTT. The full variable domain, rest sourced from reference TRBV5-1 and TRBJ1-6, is KAGVTQTPRYLIKTRGQQVTLSCSPISGHRSVSWYQQTPGQGLQFLFEYFSETQRNKGNFPGRFSGRQFSNSRSEMNVSTLELGDSALYLCASSWTGNNSPLHFGNGTRLTVT.

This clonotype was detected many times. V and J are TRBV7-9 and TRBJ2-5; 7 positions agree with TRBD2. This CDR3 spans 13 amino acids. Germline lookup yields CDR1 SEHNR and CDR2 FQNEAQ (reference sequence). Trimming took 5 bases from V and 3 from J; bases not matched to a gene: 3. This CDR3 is CASSRAGEETQYF. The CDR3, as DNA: TGTGCCAGCAGCCGGGCGGGGGAAGAGACCCAGTACTTC.

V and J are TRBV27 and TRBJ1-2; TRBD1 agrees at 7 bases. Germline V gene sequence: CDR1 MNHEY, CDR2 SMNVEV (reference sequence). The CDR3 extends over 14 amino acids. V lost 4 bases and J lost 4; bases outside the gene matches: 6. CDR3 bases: TGTGCCAGCAGTTCAATAACAGGGGCCTATGGCTACACCTTC. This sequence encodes CASSSITGAYGYTF.

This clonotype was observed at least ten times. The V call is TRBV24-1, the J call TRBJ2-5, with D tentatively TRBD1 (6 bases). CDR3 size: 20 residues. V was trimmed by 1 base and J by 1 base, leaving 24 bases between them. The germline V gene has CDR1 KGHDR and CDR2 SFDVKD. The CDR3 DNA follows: TGTGCCACCAGTGATTTCGACGTGGACAGAGCCCGTCGACCCCAAGAGACCCAGTACTTC. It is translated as CATSDFDVDRARRPQETQYF.